The present TCR beta chain was sequenced within a study of CD8 T cells in Susac syndrome. An input of roughly 0.45 to 1 ug of RNA was subjected to reverse transcription using random hexamers. TCRdb reanalysed the immunoSEQ multiplex PCR reads using MiXCR and keeps one entry per CDR3 protein. This sample yields approximately 200,000 distinct CDR3 sequences, of which approximately 90% are seen a single time; approximately 0.13% belongs to the top ten. The receptor's source is a human donor with multiple sclerosis. Sequencing was carried out using CD8+ T cells from PBMCs.

CDR3 in amino acids: CASSYSALAGVPNEQFF. For the CDR3, the DNA is TGTGCCAGCAGTTACTCAGCCCTAGCGGGAGTACCCAATGAGCAGTTCTTC. The chain recombines TRBV6-5 with TRBJ2-1; 10 nucleotides agree with TRBD2. Unmatched junction bases numbered 8, after V lost 0 bases and J lost 6 bases. In germline, CDR1 is MNHEY, CDR2 SVGAGI. The CDR3 sequence is 17 residues long.